The entry below gives a single TCR beta chain sequence along with its context. The CDR3 sequence is 15 residues long. Germline CDR1 is LNHDA and CDR2 is SQIVND (reference sequence). V shed 3 bases, J shed 4 bases, and the junction held 7 bases outside the gene matches. This specimen comes from a study of T cell responses to AZD1222 COVID-19 vaccine. Sequencing used immunoSEQ multiplex PCR; TCRdb keeps in-frame clones, though not all of them. The sample has roughly 260,000 clones; more than 80% are singletons. The starting material was peripheral blood, obtained on day 0 of AZD1222 vaccination. The chain recombines TRBV19 with TRBJ2-5; 8 nucleotides match TRBD1. This TCR was recovered from an adult in good health. CDR3 region: CASSIGGQGLETQYF. The DNA for the CDR3 is TGTGCCAGTAGTATTGGTGGACAGGGTTTAGAGACCCAGTACTTC. Drawing the rest from reference TRBV19 and TRBJ2-5, the complete variable domain is DGGITQSPKYLFRKEGQNVTLSCEQNLNHDAMYWYRQDPGQGLRLIYYSQIVNDFQKGDIAEGYSVSREKKESFPLTVTSAQKNPTAFYLCASSIGGQGLETQYFGPGTRLLVL.